The clone carrying this TCR beta chain was seen a few times. Its antigen is currently unknown. PCR was performed using 60 Vbeta and 13 Jbeta primers. Only in-frame clones appear in the TCRdb table, and some are missing; sequencing was by immunoSEQ multiplex PCR. Of tens of thousands of clones listed, around 80% were seen once; the top ten hold 2.5%. This sample was taken from a study of cytomegalovirus exposure and HLA in healthy donors. The study's findings and limits: CMV serostatus stood as the only immune exposure information on hand. Later analysis identified a missense DCLRE1C variant that was linked to TCR beta V- and J-gene trimming.

Germline-derived CDR1 and CDR2 are MNHNS and SASEGT. The length of the CDR3 is 14 residues. V lost 5 bases and J 1 base, leaving 11 bases between the germline ends. J is TRBJ1-1 and V is TRBV6-1, with D perhaps matching TRBD1 (6 bases). The receptor's source is a male donor in good health and CMV-seropositive. What was sequenced was PBMCs. CDR3 region: CASSLEDRNTEAFF. As DNA, the CDR3 is TGTGCCAGCAGTCTAGAGGACAGGAACACTGAAGCTTTCTTT.